The following is a TCR beta chain sequence with its context. TCRdb re-derived calls from the 5' RACE reads in MiXCR, one entry per CDR3 protein. The sample yields roughly 400,000 distinct CDR3 sequences, 20% to 25% seen once. Per the germline V gene, CDR1 is MNHEY and CDR2 is SMNVEV (reference sequence). The CDR3 runs 13 residues. V lost 0 bases, J lost 5 bases, and 7 bases lay in between. This sample stems from a study of T-cell memory formation after mild COVID-19. Source material: PBMCs or a T cell subset sorted from them (not recorded which). The chain joins TRBV27 to TRBJ1-1; no clear D gene. This receptor was identified in an adult woman who had mild COVID-19 (a few samples of this study predate the infection). Cell type and time point are not known. CDR3 sequence reads: CASSLSTITEAFF. As DNA, the CDR3 is TGTGCCAGCAGTTTATCGACAATAACTGAAGCTTTCTTT.